Detailed here is one T cell receptor (beta chain). V was cut by 8 bases and J by 1 base, with 12 bases left in between. CDR1 is SGHTA, CDR2 FQGNSA, per germline. The CDR3 runs 13 residues. Authors' processing steps: Reference gene primer amplification in the assay estimated nucleated cell counts. The repertoire was sequenced with immunoSEQ multiplex PCR; TCRdb's copy has only in-frame clones and lacks some. Clonal size and the V and J genes are those of that table, whereas D and trimming came from the DNA. The sample includes roughly 79,000 clones, roughly 87% of them seen just once. This entry comes from a study of blood T cell repertoires in COVID-19. Overall study context: The study drew acute and convalescent COVID-19 samples from the United States, Italy and Spain. Sources were T cells, B-cell-depleted T cells, or PBMCs; the material itself was cDNA or gDNA.

The receptor was isolated from a woman between 45 and 65 years old with acute or convalescent COVID-19. Sequenced: peripheral blood. The rearrangement links TRBV7-2 to TRBJ2-7, with TRBD2 as a possible D gene (7 bases). This chain's CDR3 is CASLGGGSYEQYF. The DNA for the CDR3 is TGTGCCAGCTTAGGGGGGGGGTCCTACGAGCAGTACTTC.